This T cell receptor beta chain was captured by sequencing in a study of T cell repertoires in cytomegalovirus infection. This clonotype has ten or more counts. A single record per CDR3 protein comes from TCRdb applying MiXCR to the reads. This sample has 200,000 to 300,000 distinct CDR3 sequences, with around 6.4% found just once. V was pared by 6 bases and J by 0 bases, with 7 bases of the junction left unmatched. The CDR3 contains 15 residues. Specimen: PBMCs. The receptor comes from a human donor in good health (CMV status not recorded). Some clones in this sample may be carry-over from other donors' samples. The chain combines TRBV12-3 or TRBV12-4 with TRBJ1-1; TRBD1 agrees at 7 bases. This CDR3 reads CASSPRQGVNTEAFF. In DNA, the CDR3 is TGTGCCAGCAGCCCTAGACAGGGCGTGAACACTGAAGCTTTCTTT.